This is a list of T cell receptor beta chains from one sample in a study of Ad26.COV2.S vaccination and SARS-CoV-2 variants. Profiling relied on immunoSEQ multiplex PCR, and the TCRdb table lists in-frame clones only, not all of them. The sample consists of 150,000 to 200,000 clones, roughly nine tenths of them appearing once. Sequencing was performed on peripheral blood, taken after recovery from COVID-19. Receptor source: a human donor who had recovered from COVID-19. The CDR3 runs from the conserved cysteine through the conserved F or W. Fields, in order: J gene, V gene, D gene, clone size, CDR3 DNA, CDR3 protein. The D gene is left open where the match is weak. Rows give clone size only sometimes, using once, few, many, or a class for an expanded clone.

j_gene: TRBJ1-3; v_gene: TRBV7-9; d_gene: NA; abundance: NA; CDR3nt: TGTGCCAGCGGCATGTTGGGGCAGGGTTTTTCCCTTGGAAACACCATATATTTT; CDR3aa: CASGMLGQGFSLGNTIYF
j_gene: TRBJ2-7; v_gene: TRBV7-3; d_gene: NA; abundance: NA; CDR3nt: TGTGCCAGCAGCCCACAGGCAGGGGTCTACGAGCAGTACTTC; CDR3aa: CASSPQAGVYEQYF
j_gene: TRBJ2-1; v_gene: TRBV11-2; d_gene: NA; abundance: NA; CDR3nt: TGTGCCAGCAGCCAATACAATGAGCAGTTCTTC; CDR3aa: CASSQYNEQFF
j_gene: TRBJ1-3; v_gene: TRBV7-8; d_gene: NA; abundance: NA; CDR3nt: TGTGCCAGCAGCTCCCGGGTGTTATCTGGAAACACCATATATTTT; CDR3aa: CASSSRVLSGNTIYF
j_gene: TRBJ1-1; v_gene: TRBV19; d_gene: NA; abundance: NA; CDR3nt: TGTGCCAGTAGTAAGGTTGCGAGAACTGAAGCTTTCTTT; CDR3aa: CASSKVARTEAFF
j_gene: TRBJ2-5; v_gene: TRBV5-8; d_gene: NA; abundance: once; CDR3nt: TGTGCCAGCAGCTTTCTCGAGCCACGGGAGACCCAGTACTTC; CDR3aa: CASSFLEPRETQYF
j_gene: TRBJ2-1; v_gene: TRBV11-2; d_gene: NA; abundance: NA; CDR3nt: TGTGCCAGCAGCTCCCTTCGGCGCCATGAGCAGTTCTTC; CDR3aa: CASSSLRRHEQFF
j_gene: TRBJ2-5; v_gene: TRBV7-2; d_gene: NA; abundance: once; CDR3nt: TGTGCCAGCAGCCCGCGAGCGGTCGGGTGGGAGACCCAGTACTTC; CDR3aa: CASSPRAVGWETQYF
j_gene: TRBJ2-7; v_gene: TRBV13; d_gene: NA; abundance: once; CDR3nt: TGTGCCAGCAGCTTAGCCCGACAGCTACCAGGGTACGAGCAGTACTTC; CDR3aa: CASSLARQLPGYEQYF
j_gene: TRBJ2-1; v_gene: TRBV5-1; d_gene: NA; abundance: NA; CDR3nt: TGCGCCAGCAGCTTGGAGGCAGGGGCCTACAATGAGCAGTTCTTC; CDR3aa: CASSLEAGAYNEQFF
j_gene: TRBJ1-5; v_gene: TRBV19; d_gene: TRBD1; abundance: NA; CDR3nt: TGTGCCAGTAGTGCCCGGGACAGGCAAAATCAGCCCCAGCATTTT; CDR3aa: CASSARDRQNQPQHF
j_gene: TRBJ2-2; v_gene: TRBV5-4; d_gene: NA; abundance: few; CDR3nt: TGTGCCAGCAGGGGTCCGGGACGCTCCGCGAACACCGGGGAGCTGTTTTTT; CDR3aa: CASRGPGRSANTGELFF
j_gene: TRBJ1-1; v_gene: TRBV5-1; d_gene: NA; abundance: NA; CDR3nt: TGCGCCAGCAGCTTGGCTCAGGGAGTATCCCAACCGAAGGCTTTCTTT; CDR3aa: CASSLAQGVSQPKAFF
j_gene: TRBJ1-1; v_gene: TRBV14; d_gene: TRBD1; abundance: NA; CDR3nt: TGTGCCAGCAGCCAAGGACAGGGAATCCCTAACACTGAAGCTTTCTTT; CDR3aa: CASSQGQGIPNTEAFF
j_gene: TRBJ1-4; v_gene: TRBV4-1; d_gene: NA; abundance: NA; CDR3nt: TGCGCCAGCAGCCATCGCGGGACGGTCAATGAAAAACTGTTTTTT; CDR3aa: CASSHRGTVNEKLFF
j_gene: TRBJ1-5; v_gene: TRBV5-1; d_gene: TRBD1; abundance: NA; CDR3nt: TGCGCCAGCAGCCTAGGACAGGGGGGTCAGCCCCAGCATTTT; CDR3aa: CASSLGQGGQPQHF
j_gene: TRBJ2-7; v_gene: TRBV6-6; d_gene: NA; abundance: NA; CDR3nt: TGTGCCAGCAGTCTCCGGGACCTTCTTCTATCTGGGGGCGAGCAGTACTTC; CDR3aa: CASSLRDLLLSGGEQYF
j_gene: TRBJ2-2; v_gene: TRBV9; d_gene: TRBD2; abundance: NA; CDR3nt: TGTGCCAGCAGCGTAGTAAGCGGGGGGGCCCCCGGGGAGCTGTTTTTT; CDR3aa: CASSVVSGGAPGELFF
j_gene: TRBJ1-5; v_gene: TRBV28; d_gene: NA; abundance: NA; CDR3nt: TGTGCCAGCAGCCAGGCAAAGGGGCGCGGGAGCAATCAGCCCCAGCATTTT; CDR3aa: CASSQAKGRGSNQPQHF
j_gene: TRBJ2-2; v_gene: TRBV9; d_gene: NA; abundance: NA; CDR3nt: TGTGCCAGCACCGATCAACCGAGTGCGAACACCGGGGAGCTGTTTTTT; CDR3aa: CASTDQPSANTGELFF
j_gene: TRBJ2-2; v_gene: TRBV18; d_gene: NA; abundance: NA; CDR3nt: TGTGCCAGCTCCGGATCTTGGGCCGGGGAGCTGTTTTTT; CDR3aa: CASSGSWAGELFF
j_gene: TRBJ2-6; v_gene: TRBV27; d_gene: NA; abundance: NA; CDR3nt: TGTGCCAGCAGTCTACAGGGCTCTGGGGCCAACGTCCTGACTTTC; CDR3aa: CASSLQGSGANVLTF
j_gene: TRBJ1-1; v_gene: TRBV19; d_gene: TRBD1; abundance: NA; CDR3nt: TGTGCCAGTAACCATCCGGGACAGGTAACTGAAGCTTTCTTT; CDR3aa: CASNHPGQVTEAFF
j_gene: TRBJ2-3; v_gene: TRBV19; d_gene: NA; abundance: NA; CDR3nt: TGTGCCAGTAGTATCCCCTATTTCACAGATACGCAGTATTTT; CDR3aa: CASSIPYFTDTQYF
j_gene: TRBJ2-3; v_gene: TRBV13; d_gene: NA; abundance: NA; CDR3nt: TGTGCCAGCAGCCGGGATGGTAGCACAGATACGCAGTATTTT; CDR3aa: CASSRDGSTDTQYF
j_gene: TRBJ2-7; v_gene: TRBV30; d_gene: NA; abundance: NA; CDR3nt: TGTGCCGCAGGGCCCCTCCTAGAGCAGTACTTC; CDR3aa: CAAGPLLEQYF
j_gene: TRBJ1-6; v_gene: TRBV2; d_gene: TRBD1; abundance: NA; CDR3nt: TGTGCCAGCAGGGGGGACAGGGGTTTTTCACCCCTCCACTTT; CDR3aa: CASRGDRGFSPLHF
j_gene: TRBJ2-5; v_gene: TRBV29-1; d_gene: NA; abundance: NA; CDR3nt: TGCAGCGTTGAAGAGGGGGCCCGGGAGACCCAGTACTTC; CDR3aa: CSVEEGARETQYF
j_gene: TRBJ1-4; v_gene: TRBV27; d_gene: NA; abundance: NA; CDR3nt: TGTGCCAGCAGCTTAAATCCGGGACTTACTAATGAAAAACTGTTTTTT; CDR3aa: CASSLNPGLTNEKLFF
j_gene: TRBJ1-2; v_gene: TRBV19; d_gene: NA; abundance: once; CDR3nt: TGTGCCAGTAGTGTTGGCAGCTTCTATGGCTACACCTTC; CDR3aa: CASSVGSFYGYTF
j_gene: TRBJ1-5; v_gene: TRBV2; d_gene: TRBD1; abundance: NA; CDR3nt: TGTGCCAGCAGCGATCTACAGGGGCGCGATCAGCCCCAGCATTTT; CDR3aa: CASSDLQGRDQPQHF
j_gene: TRBJ1-2; v_gene: TRBV6-5; d_gene: TRBD1; abundance: few; CDR3nt: TGTGCCAGCATCCAGGGACAGGCCCTTTATGGCTACACCTTC; CDR3aa: CASIQGQALYGYTF